A single sample is the source of the 19 T cell receptor beta chains below, sequenced in a study of T-cell memory formation after mild COVID-19. In TCRdb, the 5' RACE reads were re-called with MiXCR into one record per CDR3 protein. In the table there are 580,000 or so distinct CDR3 sequences, roughly 17% of which are singletons. Specimen: PBMCs or a T cell subset sorted from them (not recorded which). The receptors originated from an adult woman who had mild COVID-19 (a few samples of this study predate the infection). Cell type and time point are not known.

This clonotype was counted between two and nine times. This chain connects TRBV7-9 to TRBJ2-4; D might be TRBD1 (6 bases). V lost 5 bases, J lost 4 bases, and 15 bases lay in between. CDR3 length: 15 amino acids. The germline CDR1 and CDR2 sequences are SEHNR and FQNEAQ (reference sequence). CDR3 nucleotide sequence: TGTGCCAGCAGCCCTCAACAGGGAATTAAAAACATTCAGTACTTC. Translated: CASSPQQGIKNIQYF.

The chain employs TRBV18 and TRBJ1-2, with no clear D. Germline V gives CDR1 KGHSH, CDR2 LQKENI. The CDR3 is 13 amino acids. V lost 3 bases to trimming and J lost 3 bases, with 8 bases between them. CDR3 sequence reads: CASSPNTDYGYTF. CDR3 sequence (DNA): TGTGCCAGCTCACCGAACACGGACTATGGCTACACCTTC.

This rearrangement joins TRBV12-3 or TRBV12-4 to TRBJ2-6, with 9 bases fitting TRBD2. V was clipped by 4 bases and J by 4 bases; unmatched bases: 2. There are 15 residues in the CDR3. DNA for the CDR3: TGTGCCAGCAGTTCTAGCGGGAACGGGGCCAACGTCCTGACTTTC. Translating it yields CASSSSGNGANVLTF.

This clonotype was observed a few times. The chain joins TRBV7-2 to TRBJ2-7; D could derive from TRBD1 or TRBD2 (6 bases each). This CDR3 has 16 amino acids. V was pared by 3 bases and J by 4 bases, with 19 bases between. In germline, CDR1 is SGHTA, CDR2 FQGNSA. DNA of the CDR3: TGTGCCAGCAGCTTTCCCCTCGGAGGGGGGACTTACGAGCAGTACTTC. Encoded protein: CASSFPLGGGTYEQYF.

The rearrangement links TRBV28 to TRBJ2-2; D ambiguous. V lost 7 bases and J 3 bases, leaving 3 bases between the germline ends. The CDR3 has 11 residues. Germline V CDR1 and CDR2: MDHEN, SYDVKM. For the CDR3, the DNA is TGTGCCAGCACCGACACCGGGGAGCTGTTTTTT. It encodes CASTDTGELFF.

This clonotype was seen many times. The J gene is TRBJ2-1, the V gene TRBV5-6, with 7 bases that match TRBD2. V shed 0 bases, J shed 6 bases, and the junction held 12 bases outside the gene matches. Germline CDR1 and CDR2: SGHDT and YYEEEE. CDR3 length: 17 amino acids. This chain's CDR3 is CASSLGFLTGGGNEQFF. Written as DNA, the CDR3 is TGTGCCAGCAGCTTGGGTTTTTTGACGGGAGGAGGCAATGAGCAGTTCTTC.

The table lists this clonotype with a few counts. The chain combines TRBV7-9 with TRBJ1-5; 10 nucleotides agree with TRBD1. V lost 5 bases, J lost 2 bases, and 3 bases stayed unmatched. CDR1 and CDR2 from the germline V gene are SEHNR and FQNEAQ (reference sequence). The CDR3 has 15 residues. The DNA for the CDR3 is TGTGCCAGCAGCGGACAGGGGGTTGGCAATCAGCCCCAGCATTTT. Translation gives CASSGQGVGNQPQHF. Full variable domain (rest looked up from reference TRBV7-9 and TRBJ1-5): DTGVSQNPRHKITKRGQNVTFRCDPISEHNRLYWYRQTLGQGPEFLTYFQNEAQLEKSRLLSDRFSAERPKGSFSTLEIQRTEQGDSAMYLCASSGQGVGNQPQHFGDGTRLSIL.

This clonotype was recorded a few times. The CDR3 here is CASSQDMTSGRDVFF. CDR3 sequence (DNA): TGCGCCAGCAGCCAAGATATGACTAGCGGGAGGGATGTGTTCTTC. V is TRBV4-3 and J is TRBJ2-1, with TRBD2 matching over 14 bases. Trimming cost V 0 bases and J 15 bases; bases outside gene matches: 7. Germline loops: CDR1 LGHNA, CDR2 YSLEER. The CDR3 contains 15 residues.

In its sample, this clonotype was seen a few times. The chain couples TRBV5-6 to TRBJ2-5; weak D call: TRBD2 (5 bases). Germline V gene lookup returns CDR1 SGHDT and CDR2 YYEEEE. V lost 4 bases and J lost 4, with 14 bases in between. The CDR3 is made up of 14 amino acids. The CDR3 reads CASSLGLPGETQYF. The CDR3 nucleotides are TGTGCCAGCAGCCTCGGACTCCCGGGAGAGACCCAGTACTTC.

The gene calls are TRBV6-1 and TRBJ1-5; possible D gene TRBD1, 5 bases. The length of the CDR3 is 18 residues. V shed 6 bases and J shed 0 bases, with 21 bases lying between them. CDR1 and CDR2 (germline): MNHNS, SASEGT. The DNA for the CDR3 is TGTGCCAGCAGGGCGCTCCGGGACTATTCGGATAGCAATCAGCCCCAGCATTTT. Protein sequence: CASRALRDYSDSNQPQHF.

The chain couples TRBV5-5 to TRBJ1-5; 9 nucleotides match TRBD1. With 2 bases clipped from V and 6 bases from J, the junction kept 6 bases outside the gene matches. The V gene's germline CDR1 is SGHKS and CDR2 YYEKEE (reference sequence). This CDR3 region has 15 residues. The DNA of the CDR3 is TGTGCCAGCAGCTTCGGGACAGGGTTTGGTCAGCCCCAGCATTTT. Protein product: CASSFGTGFGQPQHF.

This clonotype came up a few times. One junction end does not reproduce the germline sequence, and a read error may be involved. This chain connects TRBV7-7 to TRBJ2-1; D may be TRBD2 (5 bases). The CDR3 totals 16 residues. From germline, CDR1 is SSHAT and CDR2 FNYEAQ (reference sequence). This CDR3 reads CASSLVIGSAPNEQFF. The CDR3 DNA follows: TGTGCTAGCAGCTTAGTGATAGGGAGTGCTCCCAATGAGCAGTTCTTC.

J is TRBJ2-5 and V is TRBV10-3; no clear D. V gave up 6 bases and J gave up 6 bases, with 8 bases separating them. Germline lookup yields CDR1 ENHRY and CDR2 SYGVKD. This CDR3 is built from 11 residues. CDR3: CAIRGLQTQYF. DNA for the CDR3: TGTGCCATCAGGGGCCTCCAGACCCAGTACTTC.

The chain carries TRBV20-1 and TRBJ1-1, with D perhaps TRBD1 (6 bases). This CDR3 has 11 amino acids. Germline CDR1 and CDR2: DFQATT and SNEGSKA (reference sequence). V was shortened by 1 base and J by 11 bases, with 11 bases between the two germline ends. The CDR3 loop is CSARGGAGAFF. CDR3 coding DNA: TGCAGTGCTAGAGGGGGGGCCGGTGCTTTCTTT.

The chain links TRBV19 to TRBJ2-4, with D maybe TRBD2 (6 bases). The length of the CDR3 is 15 residues. CDR1 LNHDA and CDR2 SQIVND come from the germline V gene (reference sequence). V was clipped by 4 bases and J by 1 base, with 11 bases between them. CDR3: CASSTLAMAKNIQYF. CDR3 coding DNA: TGTGCCAGTAGTACCCTAGCGATGGCCAAAAACATTCAGTACTTC.

The V gene is TRBV3-1, the J gene TRBJ2-1; no clear D gene. Germline CDR1 LGHDT, CDR2 YNNKEL (reference sequence). V was trimmed by 5 bases and J by 7 bases, leaving 9 bases between them. The CDR3 consists of 12 residues. CDR3 amino acids: CASSVLENEQFF. The CDR3 DNA follows: TGTGCCAGCAGCGTACTTGAAAATGAGCAGTTCTTC.

V gene TRBV12-3 or TRBV12-4 combines with J gene TRBJ2-3, with 10 positions matching TRBD2. With 4 bases clipped from V and 2 bases from J, the junction kept 3 bases outside the gene matches. CDR3 length: 15 residues. The CDR3 DNA is TGTGCCAGCAGTTCTAGCGGGGGCTACACAGATACGCAGTATTTT. This translates into CASSSSGGYTDTQYF.

The rearrangement links TRBV5-6 to TRBJ1-5; the D gene is possibly TRBD1 (6 bases). Germline loops: CDR1 SGHDT, CDR2 YYEEEE. The germline V and J ends were trimmed by 4 bases and 8 bases, with 19 bases remaining between them. The CDR3 consists of 15 residues. The CDR3 region is CASSLRGSGGEPQHF. CDR3 DNA sequence: TGTGCCAGCAGCCTCCGAGGGTCGGGGGGCGAGCCCCAGCATTTT.

This clonotype appeared a few times. The chain combines TRBV20-1 with TRBJ1-1; 9 bases line up with TRBD1. After removal of 0 bases from V and 5 bases from J, the junction contained 4 bases not matched to a gene. The CDR3 length is 14 residues. Germline V gene sequence: CDR1 DFQATT, CDR2 SNEGSKA (reference sequence). In DNA, the CDR3 is TGCAGTGCTAGAGAAAGGGACAGGGAGACTGAAGCTTTCTTT. Amino acid sequence: CSARERDRETEAFF.